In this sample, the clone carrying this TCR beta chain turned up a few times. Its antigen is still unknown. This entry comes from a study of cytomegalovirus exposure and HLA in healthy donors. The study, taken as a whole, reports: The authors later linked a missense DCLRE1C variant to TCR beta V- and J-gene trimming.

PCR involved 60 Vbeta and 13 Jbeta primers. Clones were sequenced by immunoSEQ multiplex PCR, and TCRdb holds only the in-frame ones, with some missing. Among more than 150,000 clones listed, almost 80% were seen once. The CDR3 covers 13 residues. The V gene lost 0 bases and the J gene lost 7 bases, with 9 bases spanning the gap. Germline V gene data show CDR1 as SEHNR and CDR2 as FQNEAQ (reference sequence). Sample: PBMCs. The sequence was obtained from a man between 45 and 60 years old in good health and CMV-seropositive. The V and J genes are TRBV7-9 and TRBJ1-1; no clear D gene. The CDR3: CASSLAEGGEAFF. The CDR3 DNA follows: TGTGCCAGCAGCTTAGCTGAGGGAGGTGAAGCTTTCTTT.